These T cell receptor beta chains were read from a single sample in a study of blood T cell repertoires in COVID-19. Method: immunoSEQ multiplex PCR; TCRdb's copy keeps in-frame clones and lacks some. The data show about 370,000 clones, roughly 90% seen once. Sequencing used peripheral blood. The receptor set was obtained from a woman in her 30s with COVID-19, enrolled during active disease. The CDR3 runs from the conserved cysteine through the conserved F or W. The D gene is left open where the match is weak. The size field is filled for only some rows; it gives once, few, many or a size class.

CDR3 DNA: TGCGCCGGGTTAGACCGGGACAGGAAGGTTTACGAGCAGTACTTC
CDR3 protein: CAGLDRDRKVYEQYF
J gene: TRBJ2-7
clone size: -
D gene: TRBD1
V gene: TRBV10-1

CDR3 DNA: TGTGCCAGCAGCGAAACCGAAGGGACAGGGCAGGAGGATACGCAGTATTTT
CDR3 protein: CASSETEGTGQEDTQYF
J gene: TRBJ2-3
clone size: -
D gene: TRBD1
V gene: TRBV7-9

CDR3 DNA: TGTGCCATCAGTGACCCGAGGACAGGGGGCAGGGCAGATACGCAGTATTTT
CDR3 protein: CAISDPRTGGRADTQYF
J gene: TRBJ2-3
clone size: few
D gene: TRBD1
V gene: TRBV10-3

CDR3 DNA: TGTGCCAGTCAGGCCCCCGACAGGGCCTCTGGAAACACCATATATTTT
CDR3 protein: CASQAPDRASGNTIYF
J gene: TRBJ1-3
clone size: -
D gene: TRBD1
V gene: TRBV19

CDR3 DNA: TGCGCCAGCAGCCTAATACCGGGACTATCGAAGTCAGAGACCCAGTACTTC
CDR3 protein: CASSLIPGLSKSETQYF
J gene: TRBJ2-5
clone size: -
D gene: TRBD2
V gene: TRBV5-1

CDR3 DNA: TGCGCCAGCAGTCAATCGTATTACAGGAACTCCTACAATGAGCAGTTCTTC
CDR3 protein: CASSQSYYRNSYNEQFF
J gene: TRBJ2-1
clone size: -
D gene: -
V gene: TRBV23-1

CDR3 DNA: TGTGCCAGTACTAAGACAGGGAGTGGGGCCAACGTCCTGACTTTC
CDR3 protein: CASTKTGSGANVLTF
J gene: TRBJ2-6
clone size: once
D gene: TRBD1
V gene: TRBV19

CDR3 DNA: TGCGCCAGCAGTCGAAAGCCCCTTACAGATACGCAGTATTTT
CDR3 protein: CASSRKPLTDTQYF
J gene: TRBJ2-3
clone size: -
D gene: -
V gene: TRBV23-1

CDR3 DNA: TGTGCCAGCAGTAGGACAGGGCTTGGCAATCAGCCCCAGCATTTT
CDR3 protein: CASSRTGLGNQPQHF
J gene: TRBJ1-5
clone size: -
D gene: TRBD1
V gene: TRBV6-5

CDR3 DNA: TGTGCCAGCAGCTCCCCCAAACCGCCAGGGGGCGGTGGAAACACCATATATTTT
CDR3 protein: CASSSPKPPGGGGNTIYF
J gene: TRBJ1-3
clone size: -
D gene: TRBD1
V gene: TRBV7-2